One T cell receptor beta chain is described in this entry. What it binds is not known. Here immunoSEQ multiplex PCR was the method, and the copy in TCRdb shows in-frame clones only, minus some. The sample has over 60,000 clones; about nine tenths are singletons. Treatment of patients with chemo-refractory metastatic non-small-cell lung cancer consisted of focal radiation plus CTLA-4 blockade with ipilimumab. There are 15 residues in the CDR3. V gave up 5 bases and J gave up 2 bases; unmatched junction bases: 7. Germline V gene sequence: CDR1 SGHAT, CDR2 FQNNGV. This specimen comes from a study of radiotherapy plus CTLA-4 blockade in lung cancer. The wider study: With 31% of patients having disease control, objective responses were seen in approximately 18%. Study results and caveats: Blood-borne expansion of tumor-derived TCR clones followed radiotherapy plus ipilimumab.

The chain carries TRBV11-2 and TRBJ2-3; 7 bases are a match to TRBD2. The source material was peripheral blood, sampled from a patient treated with radiotherapy plus ipilimumab. The receptor was derived from a human donor with non-small cell lung cancer that progressed on radiotherapy plus ipilimumab. The CDR3 loop is CASSPRGGVTDTQYF. The CDR3 nucleotides read TGTGCCAGCAGCCCCCGGGGAGGGGTCACAGATACGCAGTATTTT.